Following are 10 T cell receptor beta chains from one sample sequenced in a study of blood T cell repertoires in COVID-19. Produced via immunoSEQ multiplex PCR; TCRdb's table is partial and in-frame only. In the table there are about 240,000 clones, 75% to 90% of which are singletons. What was sequenced was peripheral blood. These receptors were collected from a man aged 55 to 70 who had recovered from COVID-19.

The chain uses TRBV27 and TRBJ2-7; maybe TRBD2 (5 bases). The CDR3 has 13 amino acids. The germline V gene has CDR1 MNHEY and CDR2 SMNVEV (reference sequence). Trimming left V 2 bases short and J 2 bases short, with 7 bases between. CDR3 amino acids: CASSLSGPYEQYV. The CDR3 DNA is TGTGCCAGCAGTTTAAGCGGTCCCTACGAGCAGTACGTC.

The chain carries TRBV10-3 and TRBJ1-1; TRBD1 aligns across 8 bases. The V segment lost 4 bases and the J segment 2 bases; nucleotides outside the gene matches: 6. This CDR3 has 15 residues. Germline V gene lookup returns CDR1 ENHRY and CDR2 SYGVKD. Written as DNA, the CDR3 is TGTGCCATCAGTGCCCCAGGGACAGGAAACACTGAAGCTTTCTTT. It specifies CAISAPGTGNTEAFF.

This chain uses TRBV6-5 with TRBJ1-5, with no clear D. Germline lookup yields CDR1 MNHEY and CDR2 SVGAGI. V was shortened by 6 bases and J by 4 bases, with 13 bases between the two germline ends. The CDR3 loop spans 14 amino acids. The CDR3 loop reads CASRRVFDNQPQHF. In nucleotides, the CDR3 is TGTGCCAGCAGGAGGGTTTTCGATAATCAGCCCCAGCATTTT.

This chain connects TRBV5-1 to TRBJ2-1, with 9 bases that match TRBD1. The junction had 7 bases not matched to a gene; V was cut back by 4 bases and J by 8 bases. Germline CDR1 SGHRS, CDR2 YFSETQ. This CDR3 comprises 14 residues. The CDR3 loop reads CASSEYRGQYEQFF. CDR3 bases: TGCGCCAGCAGCGAATACAGGGGGCAGTATGAGCAGTTCTTC.

The chain couples TRBV10-3 to TRBJ2-3, with D perhaps matching TRBD2 (5 bases). The CDR3 sequence is 13 residues long. V shed 3 bases and J shed 6 bases, with 10 bases lying between them. Germline CDR1 and CDR2: ENHRY and SYGVKD. The CDR3 DNA reads TGTGCCATCAGTGAACCCAAGCGGGATACGCAGTATTTT. Translation gives CAISEPKRDTQYF.

The rearrangement links TRBV6-1 to TRBJ1-2, with D maybe TRBD1 (6 bases). Trimming stripped 9 bases from V and 2 bases from J, with 10 bases between. The germline gives CDR1 MNHNS, CDR2 SASEGT. The CDR3 totals 12 residues. DNA of the CDR3: TGTGCCAGTCAGGGGCCAAACTATGGCTACACCTTC. Encoded protein: CASQGPNYGYTF.

This clone was seen a handful of times. The chain has TRBV15 and TRBJ1-6; 10 bases map to TRBD1. V trimming: 2 bases; J trimming: 10 bases; junction bases outside the gene matches: 5. Germline assignment: CDR1 LNHNV and CDR2 YYDKDF (reference sequence). The CDR3 runs 15 residues. The CDR3 nucleotides read TGTGCCACCAGCAGACTCCGGGACAGGGGCTCACCCCTCCACTTT. Protein sequence: CATSRLRDRGSPLHF.

The chain employs TRBV4-2 and TRBJ2-3; D is ambiguous. CDR3 length: 13 residues. Germline V gene lookup returns CDR1 LGHNA and CDR2 YNFKEQ. V gave up 1 base and J gave up 4 bases, with 6 bases separating them. The CDR3 DNA sequence: TGTGCCAGCAGCCAAGCGGGTTCAGATACGCAGTATTTT. Amino acids: CASSQAGSDTQYF.

The chain recombines TRBV6-5 with TRBJ1-1; TRBD1 is a possible D gene (6 bases). V was pared by 2 bases and J by 1 base, with 11 bases between. This CDR3 region has 15 residues. Germline V CDR1 and CDR2: MNHEY, SVGAGI. CDR3 bases: TGTGCCAGCAGTTACCACCCACAGGGGAACACTGAAGCTTTCTTT. Its protein is CASSYHPQGNTEAFF.

The chain recombines TRBV3-1 (or the pseudogene TRBV3-2) with TRBJ2-1; 9 bases map to TRBD1. This CDR3 comprises 16 residues. The germline gives CDR1 LGHDT, CDR2 YNNKEL (reference sequence). Trimming took 3 bases from V and 7 from J; bases not matched to a gene: 10. CDR3 bases: TGTGCCAGCAGCCACCTCCGCGGACAGGGGTCGAATGAGCAGTTCTTC. It is translated as CASSHLRGQGSNEQFF.